A single T cell receptor (beta chain) is shown here with its context. What it binds is not known. The data were obtained in a study of cytomegalovirus exposure and HLA in healthy donors. The PCR ran on 60 Vbeta and 13 Jbeta primers. The assay was immunoSEQ multiplex PCR, and TCRdb's table has in-frame clones only and misses some. This sample's clone table lists about 64,000 clones. Trimming cost V 7 bases and J 5 bases, with 9 bases left between them. Germline-derived CDR1 and CDR2 are SEHNR and FQNEAQ (reference sequence). This CDR3 spans 11 amino acids. Study-wide results and caveats: It was shown in a later analysis that HLA-associated TCR beta chains were more clonally expanded than other, equally common chains.

This sequence joins TRBV7-9 and TRBJ2-7; D not certain. This TCR was recovered from a woman younger than 35 in good health and CMV-seronegative. Specimen: PBMCs. DNA of the CDR3: TGTGCCAGCACCGGCGGCCACGAGCAGTACTTC. Encoded protein: CASTGGHEQYF.